Shown below are 23 T cell receptor beta chains from a single sample sequenced in a study of T cells in localized non-small cell lung cancer (dated by TCRdb to 2019 to 2021). The library was produced with the immunoSEQ multiplex PCR assay. What TCRdb holds here is the immuneACCESS table cut down to in-frame rearrangements. Part of the clones is not present; checked against another copy, under half of the missing clones reflect an unresolved V gene, and the others are unexplained. In this sample the table shows over 20,000 clones, roughly 90% of which occur a single time. 25% to 30% of the sample comes from the top ten. Material: peripheral blood mononuclear cells, obtained before any cancer treatment. These receptors originate from a male donor at least 60 years old with stage II lung adenocarcinoma.

This clone was seen once. The chain employs TRBV11-1 and TRBJ2-7; 7 nucleotides line up with TRBD1. This CDR3 region has 12 residues. Germline CDR1 reads SGHAT; CDR2 reads FQDESV (reference sequence). J gave up 3 bases and V 5 bases, and 1 base lay outside the gene matches. CDR3 coding DNA: TGTGCCAGCAGCAACAGGGGCTACGAGCAGTACTTC. It codes for CASSNRGYEQYF.

The rearrangement links TRBV27 to TRBJ2-7; 14 bases align to TRBD2. The CDR3 is made up of 18 amino acids. Germline V CDR1 and CDR2: MNHEY, SMNVEV (reference sequence). Trimming took 4 bases from V and 0 from J; bases not matched to a gene: 8. CDR3 sequence reads: CASSSRGTSGRGSYEQYF. The CDR3 DNA follows: TGTGCCAGCAGTTCCCGCGGGACTAGCGGGAGAGGCTCCTACGAGCAGTACTTC.

The J gene is TRBJ2-5, the V gene TRBV7-9; 8 nucleotides agree with TRBD1. The germline V gene encodes CDR1 SEHNR and CDR2 FQNEAQ (reference sequence). Trimming took 5 bases from V and 4 from J; bases not matched to a gene: 3. The CDR3 totals 13 residues. CDR3: CASSADRGETQYF. CDR3 DNA: TGTGCCAGCAGCGCTGACAGGGGAGAGACCCAGTACTTC. The full variable domain, rest sourced from reference TRBV7-9 and TRBJ2-5, is DTGVSQNPRHKITKRGQNVTFRCDPISEHNRLYWYRQTLGQGPEFLTYFQNEAQLEKSRLLSDRFSAERPKGSFSTLEIQRTEQGDSAMYLCASSADRGETQYFGPGTRLLVL.

The chain's CDR3 is CASGITGTHFNQPQHF. The CDR3 bases are TGTGCCAGCGGAATTACCGGGACCCATTTCAATCAGCCCCAGCATTTT. The chain employs TRBV28 and TRBJ1-5, with D perhaps TRBD1 (5 bases). This CDR3 is 16 amino acids long. V was trimmed by 8 bases and J by 3 bases, leaving 20 bases between them. Germline V lookup: CDR1 MDHEN, CDR2 SYDVKM.

The chain links TRBV6-1 to TRBJ1-1; 7 positions agree with TRBD1. CDR1 and CDR2 from the germline V gene are MNHNS and SASEGT. The CDR3 has 13 amino acids. V was pared by 5 bases and J by 4 bases, with 4 bases of the junction left unmatched. The CDR3 spells CASSPGGSTEAFF. As DNA, the CDR3 is TGTGCCAGCAGTCCAGGGGGGAGCACTGAAGCTTTCTTT.

The chain couples TRBV28 to TRBJ2-5; TRBD2 matches at 8 bases. Germline CDR1 reads MDHEN; CDR2 reads SYDVKM. The CDR3 runs to 20 residues. The J segment lost 3 bases and the V segment lost 3 bases, leaving 21 bases of the junction unmatched. The CDR3 loop reads CASSLGSGGTYRKHKETQYF. As DNA, the CDR3 is TGTGCCAGCAGTTTGGGATCGGGAGGGACGTACAGGAAACACAAAGAGACCCAGTACTTC.

The rearrangement joins TRBV7-2 to TRBJ2-7; D not resolved. CDR1 is SGHTA, CDR2 FQGNSA, per germline. This CDR3 is 11 amino acids long. The V end lost 4 bases, the J end lost 3 bases, and 4 bases lay between the germline ends. The CDR3 reads CASSYHYEQYF. The CDR3, as DNA: TGTGCCAGCAGCTATCACTACGAGCAGTACTTC.

V and J are TRBV20-1 and TRBJ2-7; perhaps TRBD1 as D (5 bases). Trimming pared 5 bases from V and 2 bases from J, leaving 7 bases between. There are 11 residues in the CDR3. Germline CDR1 and CDR2: DFQATT and SNEGSKA (reference sequence). The CDR3 bases are TGCAGTGCTTCCAGGGCCTACGAGCAGTACTTC. Protein sequence: CSASRAYEQYF.

There are a few counts of this clone. The chain is built from TRBV10-3 and TRBJ1-5, with 8 bases that match TRBD1. J lost 2 bases, V lost 9 bases, and 3 bases had no gene match. Germline V CDR1 and CDR2: ENHRY, SYGVKD. The CDR3 length is 13 residues. CDR3 residues: CAIGQGGNQPQHF. CDR3 DNA sequence: TGTGCCATTGGACAGGGTGGCAATCAGCCCCAGCATTTT.

This clone came up once. V is TRBV28 and J is TRBJ2-6; D perhaps matches TRBD2 (7 bases). Germline V gives CDR1 MDHEN, CDR2 SYDVKM. The CDR3 consists of 16 residues. The ends were cut back, 9 bases at V and 3 bases at J, with 18 bases in the middle. The CDR3 DNA sequence: TGTGCCAGTTGCCTACAGGGAGGGGATGGGGCCAACGTCCTGACTTTC. This gives the protein CASCLQGGDGANVLTF.

The J gene is TRBJ1-5, the V gene TRBV6-1; TRBD1 might be the D (6 bases). The CDR3 has 17 residues. Deletions cut 4 bases from V and 0 bases from J, with 16 bases between. CDR1 is MNHNS and CDR2 is SASEGT in the germline V gene. The CDR3 reads CASSATGPQYSNQPQHF. CDR3 in DNA: TGTGCCAGCAGTGCGACAGGTCCTCAATATAGCAATCAGCCCCAGCATTTT.

The rearrangement links TRBV5-1 to TRBJ2-2; maybe TRBD1 (5 bases). The V end lost 1 base, the J end lost 6 bases, and 10 bases lay between the germline ends. The CDR3 has 14 residues. Looked up from germline, CDR1 is SGHRS and CDR2 is YFSETQ. CDR3: CASSLRGSAGELFF. CDR3 nucleotides: TGCGCCAGCAGCTTGAGGGGTTCGGCCGGGGAGCTGTTTTTT.

V is TRBV10-1 and J is TRBJ2-1; the D is unclear. The V gene lost 5 bases and the J gene lost 3 bases, with 2 bases spanning the gap. The CDR3 totals 11 residues. Per germline, CDR1 WNHNN and CDR2 SYGVQD (reference sequence). CDR3 sequence (DNA): TGCGCCAGCAGTTTCTACAATGAGCAGTTCTTC. Translated: CASSFYNEQFF.

The V call is TRBV19, the J call TRBJ1-4, with TRBD1 matching over 9 bases. Germline CDR1 is LNHDA and CDR2 is SQIVND (reference sequence). The CDR3 extends over 14 amino acids. The J segment lost 8 bases and the V segment lost 2 bases, leaving 3 bases of the junction unmatched. CDR3 amino acids: CASSITGGEEKLFF. Written as DNA, the CDR3 is TGTGCCAGTAGTATAACAGGGGGCGAAGAAAAACTGTTTTTT.

The chain combines TRBV28 with TRBJ1-5; a possible D gene is TRBD1 (5 bases). V was pared by 3 bases and J by 0 bases, with 21 bases between. The CDR3 sequence is 19 residues long. Germline V gene data show CDR1 as MDHEN and CDR2 as SYDVKM. The CDR3 nucleotides read TGTGCCAGCAGTTTCCCCGGTTCGCAGGGACGGAATAGCAATCAGCCCCAGCATTTT. Protein: CASSFPGSQGRNSNQPQHF.

V is TRBV2 and J is TRBJ1-4; TRBD1 might be the D (5 bases). The CDR3 runs to 15 residues. Looked up from germline, CDR1 is SNHLY and CDR2 is FYNNEI. V shed 3 bases and J shed 7 bases, with 15 bases lying between them. The CDR3 nucleotides are TGTGCCAGCAGTGATTGGGGGGAGGCCGTTGAAAAACTGTTTTTT. Protein: CASSDWGEAVEKLFF.

V is TRBV28 and J is TRBJ1-1, with 9 bases that match TRBD1. CDR3 length: 13 residues. CDR1 and CDR2 (germline): MDHEN, SYDVKM. The ends lost 8 bases at V and 10 bases at J; junction bases unmatched: 11. CDR3 coding DNA: TGTGCCAGCTTCCTCCGGGACAGGGAAAGAGCTTTCTTT. Amino acids: CASFLRDRERAFF.

J is TRBJ2-3 and V is TRBV9; D is tentatively TRBD1 or TRBD2 (5 bases each). V shed 0 bases and J shed 0 bases, with 11 bases lying between them. CDR3 length equals 16 residues. Looked up from germline, CDR1 is SGDLS and CDR2 is YYNGEE. The CDR3: CASSVERGPSTDTQYF. CDR3 DNA sequence: TGTGCCAGCAGCGTAGAACGGGGACCGAGCACAGATACGCAGTATTTT.

DNA of the CDR3: TGTGCCAGCAGCGACTCCCTGGGGGGACGAGGGGAGACCCAGTACTTC. As protein: CASSDSLGGRGETQYF. The gene calls are TRBV7-2 and TRBJ2-5, with a weak D call TRBD2 (6 bases). The germline V and J ends were trimmed by 5 bases and 5 bases, with 21 bases remaining between them. CDR3 length: 16 residues. The germline V gene has CDR1 SGHTA and CDR2 FQGNSA.

The rearrangement joins TRBV7-3 to TRBJ2-1; TRBD2 agrees at 9 bases. CDR1 is SGHTA, CDR2 FQGTGA, per germline. Trimming cost V 2 bases and J 8 bases; bases outside gene matches: 10. This CDR3 contains 16 residues. CDR3 in DNA: TGTGCCAGCAGCTTAGGGGGACTAGCAGGCGTCGATGAGCAGTTCTTC. This sequence encodes CASSLGGLAGVDEQFF.

The chain has TRBV5-4 and TRBJ2-1; D might be TRBD1 (5 bases). Germline CDR1 reads SGHNT; CDR2 reads YYREEE (reference sequence). The V end was cut by 0 bases, the J end by 0 bases, with 7 bases between. The CDR3 is 15 residues long. This chain's CDR3 is CASSLDRSSYNEQFF. The CDR3 region has the DNA TGTGCCAGCAGCTTGGACAGGAGCTCCTACAATGAGCAGTTCTTC.

The chain is built from TRBV20-1 and TRBJ2-3, with TRBD2 matching over 7 bases. V was pared by 5 bases and J by 6 bases, with 2 bases of the junction left unmatched. Germline V CDR1 and CDR2: DFQATT, SNEGSKA (reference sequence). There are 11 residues in the CDR3. CDR3 sequence: CSAGRADTQYF. Here the CDR3 DNA reads TGCAGTGCTGGGAGGGCGGATACGCAGTATTTT.

The chain is built from TRBV28 and TRBJ2-5, with D possibly matching TRBD1 (6 bases). CDR3 length: 14 amino acids. Trimming shortened V by 7 bases and J by 5 bases, and 17 bases separated the two germline ends. Per the germline V gene, CDR1 is MDHEN and CDR2 is SYDVKM. Here the CDR3 reads CASTTTGQRETQYF. CDR3 bases: TGTGCCAGCACCACAACAGGGCAAAGGGAGACCCAGTACTTC.